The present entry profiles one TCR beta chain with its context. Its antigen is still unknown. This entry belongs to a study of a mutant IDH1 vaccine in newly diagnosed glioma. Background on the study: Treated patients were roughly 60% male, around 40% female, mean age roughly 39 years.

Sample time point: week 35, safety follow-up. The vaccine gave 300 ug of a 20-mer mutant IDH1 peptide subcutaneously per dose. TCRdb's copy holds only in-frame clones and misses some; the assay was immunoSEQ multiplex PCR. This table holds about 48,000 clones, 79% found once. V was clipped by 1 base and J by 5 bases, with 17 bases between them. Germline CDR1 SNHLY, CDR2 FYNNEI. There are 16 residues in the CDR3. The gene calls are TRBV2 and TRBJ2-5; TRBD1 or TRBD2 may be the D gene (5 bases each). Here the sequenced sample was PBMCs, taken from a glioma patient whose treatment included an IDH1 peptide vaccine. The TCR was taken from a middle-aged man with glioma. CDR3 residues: CASSEGGGGARETQYF. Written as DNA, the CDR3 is TGTGCCAGCAGTGAAGGGGGTGGGGGTGCGCGGGAGACCCAGTACTTC.